The 18 T cell receptor beta chains listed next were all sequenced from one sample in a study of blood T cell repertoires in COVID-19. Assay used: immunoSEQ multiplex PCR; TCRdb lists only in-frame clones, some missing. Of 60,000 to 75,000 clones in the sample, about 86% are singletons; the top ten hold under 8%. Sequencing was performed on peripheral blood. Source of these receptors: a human donor in a cohort sampled during active COVID-19.

The CDR3 DNA reads as TGTGCCAGCAGTGAGAACAGGGGGCGCGGGGAAAAACTGTTTTTT. Amino acids: CASSENRGRGEKLFF. The V gene is TRBV2, the J gene TRBJ1-4, with 9 nucleotides matching TRBD1. Germline CDR1 reads SNHLY; CDR2 reads FYNNEI. This CDR3 region has 15 residues. The V gene end was trimmed by 3 bases and the J gene end by 8 bases; junction bases not matched to a gene: 7.

This clone came up once. The chain carries TRBV9 and TRBJ2-5; D is ambiguous. The CDR3 length is 13 residues. The germline V gene has CDR1 SGDLS and CDR2 YYNGEE. Trimming took 3 bases from V and 2 from J, leaving 8 bases between them. The CDR3 sequence: CASSAGPQETQYF. For the CDR3, the DNA is TGTGCCAGCAGCGCCGGTCCTCAAGAGACCCAGTACTTC.

V gene TRBV20-1 combines with J gene TRBJ2-7; TRBD2 agrees at 11 bases. CDR1 DFQATT and CDR2 SNEGSKA come from the germline V gene (reference sequence). The J segment lost 0 bases and the V segment lost 3 bases, leaving 13 bases of the junction unmatched. The CDR3 is 18 residues long. The CDR3 DNA sequence: TGCAGTGCTAGTAAACCCCTAGCGGGAGGCCAAGTCTCCTACGAGCAGTACTTC. Translation: CSASKPLAGGQVSYEQYF.

This chain connects TRBV5-1 to TRBJ2-5; D not resolved. Germline CDR1 SGHRS, CDR2 YFSETQ. There are 13 residues in the CDR3. V was shortened by 4 bases and J by 5 bases, with 12 bases between the two germline ends. CDR3 in amino acids: CASSISYEETQYF. The CDR3 DNA is TGCGCCAGCAGCATCTCCTACGAGGAGACCCAGTACTTC.

V is TRBV4-1 and J is TRBJ2-3; TRBD1 is a possible D gene (5 bases). The germline V gene has CDR1 MGHRA and CDR2 YSYEKL. Trimming pared 4 bases from V and 7 bases from J, leaving 21 bases between. The CDR3 has 16 amino acids. CDR3 sequence (DNA): TGCGCCAGCAGCCTTCGCGAGCAGGCAGGGATGAATACGCAGTATTTT. Its protein product is CASSLREQAGMNTQYF.

The chain uses TRBV11-1 and TRBJ2-3; D call uncertain. The germline V gene encodes CDR1 SGHAT and CDR2 FQDESV (reference sequence). The CDR3 is 15 residues long. Trimming removed 5 bases at V and 1 base at J, with 13 bases between. The chain's CDR3 is CASSPRSVGTDTQYF. DNA for the CDR3: TGTGCCAGCAGCCCGCGCTCCGTGGGCACAGATACGCAGTATTTT. Drawing the rest from reference TRBV11-1 and TRBJ2-3, the complete variable domain is EAEVAQSPRYKITEKSQAVAFWCDPISGHATLYWYRQILGQGPELLVQFQDESVVDDSQLPKDRFSAERLKGVDSTLKIQPAELGDSAMYLCASSPRSVGTDTQYFGPGTRLTVL.

The rearrangement joins TRBV10-3 to TRBJ1-5; no definite D call. Germline V CDR1 and CDR2: ENHRY, SYGVKD. V lost 2 bases and J lost 0, with 8 bases in between. CDR3 size: 15 residues. The chain's CDR3 is CAISEILSSNQPQHF. CDR3 bases: TGTGCCATCAGTGAGATATTATCTAGCAATCAGCCCCAGCATTTT.

This chain connects TRBV29-1 to TRBJ2-3; a possible D gene is TRBD2 (5 bases). Looked up from germline, CDR1 is SQVTM and CDR2 is ANQGSEA. V lost 4 bases to trimming and J lost 0 bases, with 11 bases between them. This CDR3 region has 14 residues. The CDR3 region has the DNA TGCAGCGTTGGGCGGACTCCGAGCACAGATACGCAGTATTTT. Translated, it gives CSVGRTPSTDTQYF.

This chain uses TRBV7-7 with TRBJ1-6; the D is unclear. Germline V gene lookup returns CDR1 SSHAT and CDR2 FNYEAQ (reference sequence). The CDR3 sequence is 17 residues long. V lost 5 bases to trimming and J lost 0 bases, with 14 bases between them. The CDR3 DNA follows: TGTGCCAGCAGCCACGAACTGGTTGGCTCCTATAATTCACCCCTCCACTTT. Protein product: CASSHELVGSYNSPLHF.

This rearrangement joins TRBV4-1 to TRBJ2-1; 10 bases align to TRBD1. The CDR3 consists of 15 residues. Germline V CDR1 and CDR2: MGHRA, YSYEKL. J gave up 8 bases and V 4 bases, and 8 bases lay outside the gene matches. The CDR3 here is CASSLRDRGFYEQFF. CDR3 coding DNA: TGCGCCAGCAGCCTCCGGGACAGGGGTTTCTATGAGCAGTTCTTC.

The chain combines TRBV3-1 (or the pseudogene TRBV3-2) with TRBJ2-5, with 10 nucleotides matching TRBD2. The CDR3 runs 15 residues. Germline loops: CDR1 LGHDT, CDR2 YNNKEL (reference sequence). V was clipped by 0 bases and J by 5 bases; unmatched bases: 3. The CDR3: CASSQELAGYETQYF. CDR3 nucleotide sequence: TGTGCCAGCAGCCAAGAACTAGCGGGGTACGAGACCCAGTACTTC.

The V and J genes are TRBV10-3 and TRBJ2-1; 8 nucleotides align to TRBD2. V dropped 0 bases and J dropped 8; count of bases not matched to a gene: 9. From germline, CDR1 is ENHRY and CDR2 SYGVKD. The CDR3 consists of 16 residues. The CDR3 DNA reads as TGTGCCATCAGTGAGTCAAGGCAACGGGGGGGCGATGAGCAGTTCTTC. It translates to CAISESRQRGGDEQFF.

The rearrangement joins TRBV19 to TRBJ1-1, with 9 bases lining up with TRBD1. Germline V gene data show CDR1 as LNHDA and CDR2 as SQIVND (reference sequence). V was clipped by 7 bases and J by 5 bases; unmatched bases: 11. The CDR3 covers 15 residues. In DNA form, the CDR3 reads TGTGCCAGTACCCTGTGGGGACAGGGAGGGACTGAAGCTTTCTTT. Protein sequence: CASTLWGQGGTEAFF. Based on the CDR3 plus reference TRBV19 and TRBJ1-1, the full variable domain is DGGITQSPKYLFRKEGQNVTLSCEQNLNHDAMYWYRQDPGQGLRLIYYSQIVNDFQKGDIAEGYSVSREKKESFPLTVTSAQKNPTAFYLCASTLWGQGGTEAFFGQGTRLTVV.

The gene calls are TRBV5-1 and TRBJ2-2; 12 positions match TRBD2. Trimming at V came to 4 bases and at J to 3 bases, leaving 7 bases not matched to a gene. Germline loops: CDR1 SGHRS, CDR2 YFSETQ. The CDR3 runs 17 residues. The DNA for the CDR3 is TGCGCCAGCAGCCCTGGACCTAGCGGGAGGGACACCGGGGAGCTGTTTTTT. Residues: CASSPGPSGRDTGELFF.

This clone was detected once. The chain recombines TRBV5-1 with TRBJ2-7, with 9 positions matching TRBD1. The CDR3 totals 15 residues. The germline CDR1 and CDR2 sequences are SGHRS and YFSETQ. V lost 0 bases and J lost 4; bases outside the gene matches: 5. CDR3 bases: TGCGCCAGCAGCTTGGCGCCGGGACAGGGATACGAGCAGTACTTC. It specifies CASSLAPGQGYEQYF.

This clone came up once. The rearrangement joins TRBV7-9 to TRBJ2-2, with 9 bases lining up with TRBD2. CDR3 length: 17 residues. CDR1 is SEHNR, CDR2 FQNEAQ, per germline (reference sequence). The ends lost 1 base at V and 5 bases at J; junction bases unmatched: 8. CDR3 in DNA: TGTGCCAGCAGCTTAGGAGATATAGCGGGAGCAACCGGGGAGCTGTTTTTT. Residues: CASSLGDIAGATGELFF.

The chain joins TRBV10-3 to TRBJ2-7; 8 nucleotides agree with TRBD2. This CDR3 has 14 residues. Germline V CDR1 and CDR2: ENHRY, SYGVKD. Trimming at V came to 7 bases and at J to 5 bases, leaving 10 bases not matched to a gene. CDR3 bases: TGTGCCATCACCGGGAGCGGGAGTAGGAACGAGCAGTACTTC. The encoded protein is CAITGSGSRNEQYF.

CDR3 DNA sequence: TGTGCCAGCAGCTCCCCGACTAGCGGGGAGGAGACCCAGTACTTC. The encoded protein is CASSSPTSGEETQYF. V usage is TRBV7-6 and J usage is TRBJ2-5; 11 bases fit TRBD2. With 4 bases clipped from V and 5 bases from J, the junction kept 6 bases outside the gene matches. CDR3 length: 15 amino acids. Per germline, CDR1 SGHVS and CDR2 FNYEAQ.